This T cell receptor beta chain was identified during a study of blood T cell repertoires in COVID-19. Study in general: Sites across the United States, Italy and Spain contributed samples from acute and convalescent COVID-19. Sources were T cells, B-cell-depleted T cells, or PBMCs; the material itself was cDNA or gDNA.

In the original workflow: By means of reference gene primer amplification, nucleated cell counts were estimated. Sequenced by immunoSEQ multiplex PCR; TCRdb stores in-frame clones only, minus some. V, J and clone size were drawn from that table, and D and trimming were deduced from the DNA. The repertoire holds nearly 110,000 clones, with less than 90% as singletons. This CDR3 region has 15 residues. The germline V and J ends were trimmed by 2 bases and 3 bases, with 14 bases remaining between them. Germline assignment: CDR1 LGHNA and CDR2 YSLEER. The receptor comes from a human donor in a cohort sampled during active COVID-19. The sequenced material came from peripheral blood. V usage is TRBV4-3 and J usage is TRBJ2-7, with D perhaps TRBD2 (7 bases). The CDR3 region has the DNA TGCGCCAGCAGCCAATACCGGGGAGGGGGCTACGAGCAGTACTTC. It encodes CASSQYRGGGYEQYF.